This T cell receptor (beta chain) derives from a study of T cells after yellow fever vaccination. The CDR3 has 17 amino acids. V was clipped by 6 bases and J by 0 bases; unmatched bases: 13. Germline CDR1 LGHDT, CDR2 YNNKEL (reference sequence). Findings and caveats of the study: Contamination by abundant bulk-population clonotypes could be present in FACS-sorted repertoires. Reappearance after the booster was observed for most primary-vaccination clones (roughly 97% CD4, roughly 88% CD8).

This clonotype was counted a few times. Generation of TCR cDNA used 5'RACE template switching (which added a universal primer site and UMIs). TCRdb ran MiXCR on the 5' RACE reads and lists one entry per CDR3 protein. This sample yields some 100,000 distinct CDR3 sequences, of which 7.5% to 10% are seen a single time; about 15% belongs to the top ten. The chain carries TRBV3-1 and TRBJ2-5; 7 bases align to TRBD1. The sample here was CD8+ T cells not binding an NS4B(214-222) dextramer, sorted from PBMCs, taken roughly 14 days after the first yellow fever vaccination. The source is a man younger than 30 who received the YFV17D yellow fever vaccine. Written as DNA, the CDR3 is TGTGCCAGCAGTCTAGGAAGGACAGGACCGTACCAAGAGACCCAGTACTTC. This translates into CASSLGRTGPYQETQYF.